These 3 T cell receptor beta chains came from one sample sequenced in a study of T cell responses to AZD1222 COVID-19 vaccine (dated by TCRdb to 2020 to 2023). The time point label, read with the paper, signifies: baseline before first vaccination. Library construction relied on the immunoSEQ multiplex PCR assay. The immuneACCESS repertoire file appears here via TCRdb, limited to in-frame rearrangements. These files lack a portion of the clones; in checked studies, under half of the deficit traces to unresolved V genes, and the cause of the others is not known. The sample table holds around 90,000 clones, of which roughly 84% were seen once. Of the sample, about an eighth is held by the ten largest clones. This specimen was peripheral blood, taken on day 0 of AZD1222 vaccination. The receptors shown here come from an adult in good health.

The chain employs TRBV5-4 and TRBJ1-1; D remains ambiguous. This CDR3 has 16 residues. Per germline, CDR1 SGHNT and CDR2 YYREEE (reference sequence). V was cut by 4 bases and J by 0 bases, with 16 bases left in between. The CDR3 DNA reads TGTGCCAGCAGCCCCCGTTTTGGTGGGGTGAACACTGAAGCTTTCTTT. Translation: CASSPRFGGVNTEAFF.

The rearrangement links TRBV6-5 to TRBJ1-5; D call uncertain. Germline V CDR1 and CDR2: MNHEY, SVGAGI. This CDR3 comprises 15 residues. The V gene lost 7 bases and the J gene lost 5 bases, with 18 bases spanning the gap. CDR3 DNA: TGTGCCAGCACCAAATCCCCGGACGCATATCAGCCCCAGCATTTT. This codes for CASTKSPDAYQPQHF.

The CDR3 coding sequence is TGTGCCAGCAGTTACTCGAGCGGTGGAACTGAAGCTTTCTTT. This encodes CASSYSSGGTEAFF. V gene TRBV6-5 combines with J gene TRBJ1-1, with no clear D. This CDR3 spans 14 amino acids. The V end was cut by 0 bases, the J end by 5 bases, with 10 bases between. The germline gives CDR1 MNHEY, CDR2 SVGAGI.